A single sample gave rise to the 14 T cell receptor beta chains below, sequenced in a study of T-cell memory formation after mild COVID-19. TCRdb passed the 5' RACE reads through MiXCR, listing each CDR3 protein once. The table lists some 70,000 distinct CDR3 sequences, approximately 16% of them singletons, with about a third in the top ten. The sample was PBMCs or a T cell subset sorted from them (not recorded which). These receptors were taken from an adult woman who had mild COVID-19 (a few samples of this study predate the infection). Cell type and time point are not known.

CDR3 DNA: TGTGCCAGCAGCCCAGTCCATTCGGGAGGGGAACGGGCTAGCAAATATGGCTACACCTTC. It translates to CASSPVHSGGERASKYGYTF. The chain employs TRBV7-7 and TRBJ1-2; a possible D gene is TRBD1 (5 bases). V lost 5 bases, J lost 5 bases, and 33 bases lay in between. CDR1 is SSHAT, CDR2 FNYEAQ, per germline (reference sequence). The CDR3 runs to 20 residues.

The chain has TRBV5-5 and TRBJ2-3; 9 positions match TRBD2. The germline V gene has CDR1 SGHKS and CDR2 YYEKEE (reference sequence). This CDR3 has 15 residues. The J segment lost 3 bases and the V segment lost 0 bases, leaving 2 bases of the junction unmatched. CDR3 sequence (DNA): TGTGCCAGCAGCTTGGCCGCGGGAGGGACAGATACGCAGTATTTT. Protein sequence: CASSLAAGGTDTQYF.

The chain has TRBV20-1 and TRBJ2-3; TRBD2 might be the D (5 bases). Germline CDR1 reads DFQATT; CDR2 reads SNEGSKA (reference sequence). The CDR3 consists of 15 residues. Trimming removed 0 bases at V and 5 bases at J, with 15 bases between. In nucleotides, the CDR3 is TGCAGTGCTAGAGATCTGGAGGAGGTCGGAGATACGCAGTATTTT. The encoded protein is CSARDLEEVGDTQYF.

The genes are TRBV6-2 or TRBV6-3 and TRBJ2-3, with 8 positions matching TRBD2. This CDR3 contains 15 residues. The germline gives CDR1 MNHEY, CDR2 SVGEGT. The V and J ends lost 6 bases and 5 bases, in that order; junction bases with no gene match: 10. The CDR3 sequence is CASRSHGREEDTQYF. The CDR3 nucleotides read TGTGCCAGCAGGTCCCACGGGCGGGAGGAAGATACGCAGTATTTT.

DNA for the CDR3: TGCGCCAGCGGACCCACGTTCGGCACTGAAGCTTTCTTT. It translates to CASGPTFGTEAFF. The chain links TRBV5-1 to TRBJ1-1, with D unclear. This CDR3 region has 13 residues. Per germline, CDR1 SGHRS and CDR2 YFSETQ. V gave up 7 bases and J gave up 4 bases, with 14 bases separating them.

On this clonotype: One base away lies a much larger clone, so this may be a sequencing read error. The chain employs TRBV29-1 and TRBJ2-5; tentatively, D is TRBD2 (5 bases). The CDR3 length is 16 residues. In germline, CDR1 is SQVTM, CDR2 ANQGSEA. V was pared by 0 bases and J by 4 bases, with 18 bases between. The DNA of the CDR3 is TGCAGCGTTGAAGATGGGAGCTGGGGTCCCGGAGAGACCCAGTACTTC. Translated: CSVEDGSWGPGETQYF.

V gene TRBV7-6 combines with J gene TRBJ2-1; D unresolved. CDR1 is SGHVS, CDR2 FNYEAQ, per germline. V lost 5 bases, J lost 9 bases, and 8 bases lay in between. The CDR3 is 11 amino acids. Here the CDR3 reads CASSLSSEQFF. Written as DNA, the CDR3 is TGTGCCAGCAGCCTCAGTTCTGAGCAGTTCTTC.

This clonotype was detected only a few times. The chain combines TRBV12-3 or TRBV12-4 with TRBJ2-7; 7 nucleotides match TRBD2. The CDR3 is 13 amino acids. Losses at the gene ends were 4 bases for V and 6 bases for J; bases not matched to a gene: 6. The chain's CDR3 is CASSWTRSAEQYF. The CDR3 nucleotides read TGTGCCAGCAGTTGGACTAGATCGGCCGAGCAGTACTTC.

This clonotype was observed many times. The J gene is TRBJ2-2, the V gene TRBV11-2; D is unresolved. This CDR3 contains 12 residues. Trimming left V 3 bases short and J 6 bases short, with 5 bases between. Looked up from germline, CDR1 is SGHAT and CDR2 is FQNNGV. The CDR3 nucleotides are TGTGCCAGCAGCTTCGCCGCCGGGGAGCTGTTTTTT. Translated: CASSFAAGELFF. The full variable domain, completed using reference TRBV11-2 and TRBJ2-2, is EAGVAQSPRYKIIEKRQSVAFWCNPISGHATLYWYQQILGQGPKLLIQFQNNGVVDDSQLPKDRFSAERLKGVDSTLKIQPAKLEDSAVYLCASSFAAGELFFGEGSRLTVL.

With respect to this clonotype: The junction departs from germline at one end; a sequencing error may be responsible. This chain joins TRBV11-2 and TRBJ2-1; 12 nucleotides align to TRBD2. The CDR3 consists of 21 residues. Per germline, CDR1 SGHAT and CDR2 FQNNGV. The CDR3: CASSSPGLTSGGFSSYNAQFF. The CDR3 DNA is TGTGCCAGCAGCTCTCCTGGCTTAACTAGCGGGGGGTTTAGCTCCTACAATGCGCAGTTCTTC.

The sample holds a few counts of this clonotype. The rearrangement links TRBV7-9 to TRBJ2-5; 8 bases map to TRBD1. The CDR3 contains 17 residues. Per the germline V gene, CDR1 is SEHNR and CDR2 is FQNEAQ (reference sequence). Trimming removed 6 bases from V and 5 bases from J; junction bases left unmatched: 17. The CDR3 DNA follows: TGTGCCAGCAGAAACGGGGCAGGGGGCGATTTTTTGGAGACCCAGTACTTC. It codes for CASRNGAGGDFLETQYF.

V usage is TRBV7-9 and J usage is TRBJ2-3; tentative D call: TRBD2 (6 bases). V was cut by 8 bases and J by 5 bases, with 11 bases left in between. Germline CDR1 reads SEHNR; CDR2 reads FQNEAQ (reference sequence). This CDR3 is built from 12 residues. CDR3: CASGLALDTQYF. In DNA form, the CDR3 reads TGTGCCAGCGGGCTAGCGTTAGATACGCAGTATTTT.

The chain couples TRBV5-8 to TRBJ2-3; no definite D call. Germline V gene sequence: CDR1 SGHTS, CDR2 YDEGEE. V was pared by 3 bases and J by 13 bases, with 3 bases between. The CDR3 extends over 8 amino acids. The CDR3 nucleotides are TGTGCCAGCAGCTCCGAGTATTTT. Translation gives CASSSEYF.

This chain joins TRBV6-1 and TRBJ2-7, with TRBD2 matching over 7 bases. The length of the CDR3 is 16 residues. Germline CDR1 reads MNHNS; CDR2 reads SASEGT. After removal of 8 bases from V and 3 bases from J, the junction contained 16 bases not matched to a gene. CDR3 nucleotides: TGTGCCAGCTTCTACGATTGGCGGGGGTTGTTCTACGAGCAGTACTTC. This codes for CASFYDWRGLFYEQYF.